These 21 T cell receptor beta chains share one sample of origin, sequenced in a study of radiotherapy plus CTLA-4 blockade in lung cancer. TCRdb keeps only in-frame clones here, not all; method: immunoSEQ multiplex PCR. Of 85,000 to 90,000 clones listed, more than 85% were seen once; the top ten hold over 15%. This material consisted of peripheral blood, taken from a patient treated with radiotherapy plus ipilimumab. These receptors were collected from a human donor with non-small cell lung cancer that progressed on radiotherapy plus ipilimumab.

This clone has just a few counts. V is TRBV10-3 and J is TRBJ1-2; TRBD1 aligns across 9 bases. V lost 9 bases to trimming and J lost 4 bases; unmatched junction nucleotides: 9. The CDR3 sequence is 14 residues long. Germline V gene data show CDR1 as ENHRY and CDR2 as SYGVKD. The CDR3 loop is CAITGGQGSYGYTF. In nucleotides, the CDR3 is TGTGCCATAACAGGGGGACAGGGAAGCTATGGCTACACCTTC.

The chain links TRBV5-7 to TRBJ1-5, with 8 bases aligning to TRBD1. TRBV5-7 is labeled an ORF, and its function is uncertain. The trim removed 5 bases at V and 2 bases at J, leaving 12 bases unmatched. CDR3 length equals 17 residues. DNA of the CDR3: TGTGCCAGCAGGAATGTTCGGACAGGGTGGGGCAATCAGCCCCAGCATTTT. Translating gives CASRNVRTGWGNQPQHF.

The chain is built from TRBV7-7 and TRBJ2-7; a weak D match, TRBD2 (6 bases). The CDR3 loop spans 13 amino acids. Trimming shortened V by 10 bases and J by 6 bases, and 19 bases separated the two germline ends. Germline CDR1 is SSHAT and CDR2 is FNYEAQ (reference sequence). The CDR3 sequence is CAIGGASATEQYF. CDR3 bases: TGTGCCATAGGAGGGGCTTCCGCTACCGAGCAGTACTTC.

The V and J genes are TRBV18 and TRBJ2-7; 8 bases are shared with TRBD1. Trimming removed 2 bases from V and 4 bases from J; junction bases left unmatched: 4. CDR3 length: 14 amino acids. Germline values: CDR1 KGHSH, CDR2 LQKENI. The CDR3 is CASSPTQGAYEQYF. Here the CDR3 DNA reads TGTGCCAGCTCACCAACGCAGGGGGCATACGAGCAGTACTTC.

The genes are TRBV28 and TRBJ2-3, with 9 bases aligning to TRBD1. Losses at the gene ends were 3 bases for V and 2 bases for J; bases not matched to a gene: 3. Germline assignment: CDR1 MDHEN and CDR2 SYDVKM. The length of the CDR3 is 15 residues. The CDR3 sequence: CASSLRTGVTDTQYF. CDR3 nucleotides: TGTGCCAGCAGTTTGCGGACAGGGGTCACAGATACGCAGTATTTT.

The chain couples TRBV4-2 to TRBJ2-1; D possibly uses TRBD1 or TRBD2 (5 bases each). V gave up 4 bases and J gave up 5 bases, with 18 bases separating them. The CDR3 spans 16 residues. Germline CDR1 reads LGHNA; CDR2 reads YNFKEQ. DNA of the CDR3: TGTGCCAGCAGCCTGGGGTCTTTCGGGACGGACAATGAGCAGTTCTTC. Amino acid sequence: CASSLGSFGTDNEQFF.

The V and J genes are TRBV20-1 and TRBJ1-2, with D unresolved. Per the germline V gene, CDR1 is DFQATT and CDR2 is SNEGSKA (reference sequence). V shed 6 bases and J shed 5 bases, with 7 bases lying between them. CDR3 size: 10 residues. The CDR3 here is CSAPGYGYTF. The CDR3 coding sequence is TGCAGTGCCCCGGGGTATGGCTACACCTTC.

V and J are TRBV11-3 and TRBJ2-5; TRBD2 might be the D (5 bases). Germline CDR1 and CDR2: SGHNT and YENEEA. Trimming removed 5 bases at V and 3 bases at J, with 13 bases between. CDR3 size: 14 residues. CDR3 amino acids: CASSTRTGEETQYF. DNA of the CDR3: TGTGCCAGCAGCACCCGGACTGGTGAAGAGACCCAGTACTTC. The variable domain in full, with the rest retrieved from reference TRBV11-3 and TRBJ2-5, is EAGVVQSPRYKIIEKKQPVAFWCNPISGHNTLYWYLQNLGQGPELLIRYENEEAVDDSQLPKDRFSAERLKGVDSTLKIQPAELGDSAVYLCASSTRTGEETQYFGPGTRLLVL.

The J gene is TRBJ2-2, the V gene TRBV2, with 7 bases aligning to TRBD1. Germline values: CDR1 SNHLY, CDR2 FYNNEI. This CDR3 has 13 residues. V trimming: 8 bases; J trimming: 10 bases; junction bases outside the gene matches: 10. CDR3 protein: CASSETGQSELFF. The CDR3 bases are TGTGCCAGCTCGGAGACAGGGCAGTCGGAGCTGTTTTTT.

The gene calls are TRBV7-2 and TRBJ1-4, with a tentative D call TRBD1 (5 bases). This CDR3 comprises 15 residues. Looked up from germline, CDR1 is SGHTA and CDR2 is FQGNSA. V lost 5 bases and J 2 bases, leaving 12 bases between the germline ends. Here the CDR3 reads CASSGSGLTNEKLFF. The DNA of the CDR3 is TGTGCCAGCAGCGGTTCAGGGCTTACTAATGAAAAACTGTTTTTT.

This clone was observed a single time. This chain uses TRBV18 with TRBJ2-3; 12 bases match TRBD2. The CDR3 has 17 residues. With 4 bases clipped from V and 2 bases from J, the junction kept 7 bases outside the gene matches. The germline V gene encodes CDR1 KGHSH and CDR2 LQKENI. CDR3 DNA: TGTGCCAGCTCACGGAAGGGACTAGCGGGCTACACAGATACGCAGTATTTT. It translates to CASSRKGLAGYTDTQYF. The whole variable domain, filled in from reference TRBV18 and TRBJ2-3, reads NAGVMQNPRHLVRRRGQEARLRCSPMKGHSHVYWYRQLPEEGLKFMVYLQKENIIDESGMPKERFSAEFPKEGPSILRIQQVVRGDSAAYFCASSRKGLAGYTDTQYFGPGTRLTVL.

The rearrangement joins TRBV4-3 to TRBJ1-2; 8 bases are a match to TRBD1. The CDR3 is made up of 16 amino acids. Trimming removed 0 bases from V and 4 bases from J; junction bases left unmatched: 7. The V gene's germline CDR1 is LGHNA and CDR2 YSLEER. The CDR3 sequence is CASSQDLAGGLYGYTF. For the CDR3, the DNA is TGCGCCAGCAGCCAAGATCTAGCAGGGGGCCTCTATGGCTACACCTTC.

The V and J genes are TRBV5-6 and TRBJ1-2, with 11 nucleotides matching TRBD1. There are 16 residues in the CDR3. J was trimmed by 4 bases and V by 5 bases; bases with no gene match: 10. Germline CDR1 SGHDT, CDR2 YYEEEE. In DNA form, the CDR3 reads TGTGCCAGCAGTAGTTGGACAGGGGGCCAACTCTATGGCTACACCTTC. Translating gives CASSSWTGGQLYGYTF. Together with reference TRBV5-6 and TRBJ1-2, the CDR3 gives the full variable domain: DAGVTQSPTHLIKTRGQQVTLRCSPKSGHDTVSWYQQALGQGPQFIFQYYEEEERQRGNFPDRFSGHQFPNYSSELNVNALLLGDSALYLCASSSWTGGQLYGYTFGSGTRLTVV.

This clone was counted only a few times. The rearrangement uses TRBV5-5 and TRBJ1-5; 7 nucleotides match TRBD1. With 0 bases clipped from V and 0 bases from J, the junction kept 9 bases outside the gene matches. Germline loops: CDR1 SGHKS, CDR2 YYEKEE (reference sequence). The CDR3 has 18 amino acids. The CDR3 protein is CASSLGPGQPNSNQPQHF. Written as DNA, the CDR3 is TGTGCCAGCAGCTTGGGGCCGGGACAGCCGAATAGCAATCAGCCCCAGCATTTT.

The chain couples TRBV5-8 to TRBJ1-4, with D uncertain. The V end lost 0 bases, the J end lost 7 bases, and 10 bases lay between the germline ends. Germline loops: CDR1 SGHTS, CDR2 YDEGEE. The CDR3 has 14 residues. The CDR3 protein is CASSLGRPSEKLFF. The CDR3 bases are TGTGCCAGCAGCTTGGGGCGGCCCAGTGAAAAACTGTTTTTT.

The genes are TRBV28 and TRBJ1-5, with TRBD1 matching 9 bases. Per the germline V gene, CDR1 is MDHEN and CDR2 is SYDVKM. The J segment lost 6 bases and the V segment lost 6 bases, leaving 6 bases of the junction unmatched. This CDR3 region has 14 residues. The CDR3 spells CASSRQGGSQPQHF. For the CDR3, the DNA is TGTGCCAGCAGCCGACAGGGGGGGAGTCAGCCCCAGCATTTT. Using reference TRBV28 and TRBJ1-5 for the parts outside the CDR3, the full variable domain is DVKVTQSSRYLVKRTGEKVFLECVQDMDHENMFWYRQDPGLGLRLIYFSYDVKMKEKGDIPEGYSVSREKKERFSLILESASTNQTSMYLCASSRQGGSQPQHFGDGTRLSIL.

The V gene is TRBV5-5, the J gene TRBJ2-7; D is possibly TRBD2 (6 bases). Germline loops: CDR1 SGHKS, CDR2 YYEKEE (reference sequence). V was pared by 0 bases and J by 0 bases, with 10 bases between. This CDR3 region has 15 residues. CDR3 amino acids: CASSLAFGGSYEQYF. The CDR3 DNA sequence: TGTGCCAGCAGCTTGGCCTTCGGGGGCTCCTACGAGCAGTACTTC. The variable domain in full, with the rest retrieved from reference TRBV5-5 and TRBJ2-7, is DAGVTQSPTHLIKTRGQQVTLRCSPISGHKSVSWYQQVLGQGPQFIFQYYEKEERGRGNFPDRFSARQFPNYSSELNVNALLLGDSALYLCASSLAFGGSYEQYFGPGTRLTVT.

The chain is built from TRBV7-3 and TRBJ2-5; no firm D call. Trimming took off 0 bases at V and 2 bases at J, with 4 bases between the two ends. Germline lookup yields CDR1 SGHTA and CDR2 FQGTGA. This CDR3 has 13 residues. CDR3 sequence (DNA): TGTGCCAGCAGCTTAACGGTACAAGAGACCCAGTACTTC. Its translation is CASSLTVQETQYF.

This clone was counted once. The chain links TRBV28 to TRBJ2-4; a weak D match, TRBD1 (5 bases). Germline V gene sequence: CDR1 MDHEN, CDR2 SYDVKM. The CDR3 spans 15 residues. Trimming pared 6 bases from V and 0 bases from J, leaving 12 bases between. CDR3 sequence (DNA): TGTGCCAGCAGCCCGCCACAGGTAGCCAAAAACATTCAGTACTTC. Protein product: CASSPPQVAKNIQYF.

The V gene is TRBV14, the J gene TRBJ1-1; D might be TRBD1 (5 bases). The CDR3 loop spans 16 amino acids. Trimming removed 2 bases from V and 0 bases from J, with 13 bases in between. Looked up from germline, CDR1 is SGHDN and CDR2 is FVKESK. The CDR3 nucleotides are TGTGCCAGCAGCCAACCGACAGCTTCGATGAACACTGAAGCTTTCTTT. Protein sequence: CASSQPTASMNTEAFF.

The chain has TRBV30 and TRBJ1-5, with unresolved D. The V end lost 1 base, the J end lost 7 bases, and 11 bases lay between the germline ends. CDR1 GTSNPN and CDR2 SVGIG come from the germline V gene (reference sequence). The CDR3 covers 13 residues. The CDR3, as DNA: TGTGCCTGGAGTGGTATGGAAGTGCAGCCCCAGCATTTT. It specifies CAWSGMEVQPQHF.